The clone carrying this T cell receptor beta chain was seen ten or more times. What it binds is not known. The CDR3 spans 14 residues. V lost 1 base and J lost 2, with 9 bases in between. Germline CDR1 and CDR2: SNHLY and FYNNEI. Specified time point: persistent/refractory GD, antithyroid drugs over 5 years with positive TRAb. Preparation of the TCR library used RNA extracted from PBMCs. Building the TCR beta libraries relied on iRepertoire HTBI primers, and CDR3 regions underwent Arm-PCR. In the original workflow: Identified segments across samples numbered fewer than 80 TRBV and around 13 TRBJ. TCRdb re-called the multiplex PCR reads with MiXCR, one entry per CDR3 protein. V and J calls and clone size were set by TCRdb, not the authors. The sample contains some 440,000 distinct CDR3 sequences, roughly 20% of which appear only once. The record originates from a study of regulatory T cells in long-lasting Graves disease. Study details: In persistent Graves' disease, antithyroid drugs had been taken for over 5 years and TSH receptor antibodies stayed positive.

General study points: Sample size, which was small, may have reduced accuracy. Blood alone, not thyroid tissue, was studied.

This material consisted of peripheral blood mononuclear cells (PBMCs), taken when the disease was refractory, from a patient treated with antithyroid drugs. This chain links TRBV2 with TRBJ2-7; the D gene is possibly TRBD1 (6 bases). The clonotype originates from a female donor with Graves disease. The CDR3 coding sequence is TGTGCCAGCAGTGAAGGAGGGGGTCCCTACGAGCAGTACTTC. Translated, it gives CASSEGGGPYEQYF.